The clone carrying this T cell receptor (beta chain) has only one observation. TCRdb's table, derived via immunoSEQ multiplex PCR, lists solely in-frame clones and lacks some. The sample gives a few hundred thousand clones, 93% of which show up once; roughly 6% is in the top ten. The sample belongs to a study of brain T cells in children with intractable seizures. Regarding time point: blood from clinic visit 5 months post-surgery; TSC patient then seizure free. At least one anti-epileptic drug was given before surgery. The germline V gene encodes CDR1 SEHNR and CDR2 FQNEAQ (reference sequence). The V end lost 6 bases, the J end lost 1 base, and 18 bases lay between the germline ends. The CDR3 loop spans 16 amino acids.

The J gene is TRBJ2-5, the V gene TRBV7-9, with a weak D call TRBD1 (6 bases). The sequencing here drew on peripheral blood, taken roughly 5 months after surgery. The receptor comes from a boy in the first two years of life with tuberous sclerosis and intractable seizures. CDR3 sequence reads: CASRSATGTPQETQYF. The CDR3 nucleotides read TGTGCCAGCAGATCAGCCACCGGGACACCCCAAGAGACCCAGTACTTC. Complete variable domain (other parts from reference TRBV7-9 and TRBJ2-5): DTGVSQNPRHKITKRGQNVTFRCDPISEHNRLYWYRQTLGQGPEFLTYFQNEAQLEKSRLLSDRFSAERPKGSFSTLEIQRTEQGDSAMYLCASRSATGTPQETQYFGPGTRLLVL.